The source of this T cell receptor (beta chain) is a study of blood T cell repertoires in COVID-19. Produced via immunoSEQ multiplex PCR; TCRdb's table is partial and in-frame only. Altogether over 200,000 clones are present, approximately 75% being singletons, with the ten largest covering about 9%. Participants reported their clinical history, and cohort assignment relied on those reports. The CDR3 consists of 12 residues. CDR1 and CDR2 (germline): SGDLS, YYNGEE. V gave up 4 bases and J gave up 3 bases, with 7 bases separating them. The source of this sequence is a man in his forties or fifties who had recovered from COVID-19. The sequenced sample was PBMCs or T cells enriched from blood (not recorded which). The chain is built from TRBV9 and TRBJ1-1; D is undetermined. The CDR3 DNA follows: TGTGCCAGCAGCAACATTTACACTGAAGCTTTCTTT. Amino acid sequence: CASSNIYTEAFF.